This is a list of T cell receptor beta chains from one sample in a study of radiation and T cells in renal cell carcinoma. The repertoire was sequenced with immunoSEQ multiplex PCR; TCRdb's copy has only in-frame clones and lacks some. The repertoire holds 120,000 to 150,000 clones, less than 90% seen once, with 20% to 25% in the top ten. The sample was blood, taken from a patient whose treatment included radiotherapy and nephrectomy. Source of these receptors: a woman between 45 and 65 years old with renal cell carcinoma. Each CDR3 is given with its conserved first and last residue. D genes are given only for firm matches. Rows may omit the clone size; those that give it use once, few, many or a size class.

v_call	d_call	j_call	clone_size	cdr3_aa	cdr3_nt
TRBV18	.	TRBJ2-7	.	CASSTTGYEQYF	TGTGCCAGCTCCACCACCGGATACGAGCAGTACTTC
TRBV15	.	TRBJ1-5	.	CATSRDGGPQHF	TGTGCCACCAGCAGAGATGGGGGGCCCCAGCATTTT
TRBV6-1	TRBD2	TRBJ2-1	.	CASSDLAGYNEQFF	TGTGCCAGCAGTGATCTAGCGGGGTACAATGAGCAGTTCTTC
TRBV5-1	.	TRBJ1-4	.	CASSLGGPNEKLFF	TGCGCCAGCAGCTTGGGGGGGCCTAATGAAAAACTGTTTTTT
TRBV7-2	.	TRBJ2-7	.	CASSLGRPQTYEQYF	TGTGCCAGCAGCTTAGGGAGACCCCAAACCTACGAGCAGTACTTC
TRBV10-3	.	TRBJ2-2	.	CAISEKFQGGELFF	TGTGCCATCAGTGAGAAGTTCCAAGGCGGGGAGCTGTTTTTT
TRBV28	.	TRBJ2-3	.	CASSLQGPSTDTQYF	TGTGCCAGCAGTTTACAGGGGCCTAGCACAGATACGCAGTATTTT
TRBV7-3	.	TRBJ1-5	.	CASSSGNRDQPQHF	TGTGCCAGCAGCTCCGGGAACCGCGATCAGCCCCAGCATTTT
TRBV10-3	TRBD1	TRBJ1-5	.	CAIGSQGGGNQPQHF	TGTGCCATCGGGTCCCAGGGGGGCGGCAATCAGCCCCAGCATTTT
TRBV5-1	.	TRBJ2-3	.	CATAIRASTDTQYF	TGCGCCACTGCGATTAGGGCCTCCACAGATACGCAGTATTTT
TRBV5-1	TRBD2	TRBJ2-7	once	CASSLEGTSGTDPQYF	TGCGCCAGCAGCTTGGAAGGGACTAGCGGGACGGATCCCCAGTACTTC
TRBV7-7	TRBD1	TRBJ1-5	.	CASSRGQGQPQHF	TGTGCCAGCAGCCGTGGACAGGGTCAGCCCCAGCATTTT
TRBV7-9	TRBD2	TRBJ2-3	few	CASSLALAGDADTQYF	TGTGCCAGCAGCTTAGCCCTAGCGGGAGATGCAGATACGCAGTATTTT
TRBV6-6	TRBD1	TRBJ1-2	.	CASSPYRGTYGYTF	TGTGCCAGCAGTCCTTACAGGGGGACCTATGGCTACACCTTC
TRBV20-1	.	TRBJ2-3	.	CSARGGVF	TGCAGTGCTAGGGGTGGAGTCTTT
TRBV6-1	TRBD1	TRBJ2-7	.	CASSVDRDEQYF	TGTGCCAGCAGTGTGGACAGGGACGAGCAGTACTTC
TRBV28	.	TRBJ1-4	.	CASSFSAPTNEKLFF	TGTGCCAGCAGTTTTTCCGCCCCAACTAATGAAAAACTGTTTTTT
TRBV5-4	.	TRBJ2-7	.	CASSRWGASSYEQYF	TGTGCCAGCAGCCGGTGGGGGGCGAGCTCCTACGAGCAGTACTTC
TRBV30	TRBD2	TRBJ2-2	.	CAWSVRGAGELFF	TGTGCCTGGAGTGTACGGGGGGCCGGGGAGCTGTTTTTT
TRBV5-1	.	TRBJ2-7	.	CASSLDGGRSNEQYF	TGCGCCAGCAGCTTGGACGGGGGGCGTTCTAACGAGCAGTACTTC
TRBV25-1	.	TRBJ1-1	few	CASSEYGYTEAFF	TGTGCCAGCAGTGAATACGGCTACACTGAAGCTTTCTTT
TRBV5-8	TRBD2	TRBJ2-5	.	CASSLDLLGGRPETQYF	TGTGCCAGCAGCTTGGATTTGTTGGGGGGGAGGCCAGAGACCCAGTACTTC
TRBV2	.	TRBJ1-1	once	CASSEERNTEAFF	TGTGCCAGCAGTGAGGAAAGGAACACTGAAGCTTTCTTT
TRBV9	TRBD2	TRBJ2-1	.	CASSVVSGGDYNEQFF	TGTGCCAGCAGCGTAGTTAGCGGGGGGGACTACAATGAGCAGTTCTTC
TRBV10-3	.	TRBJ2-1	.	CAISDAEGYNEQFF	TGTGCCATCAGTGACGCGGAAGGGTACAATGAGCAGTTCTTC
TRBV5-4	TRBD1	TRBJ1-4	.	CASSLGSSQGQRNEKLFF	TGTGCCAGCAGCTTGGGGTCTAGTCAGGGACAGAGGAATGAAAAACTGTTTTTT
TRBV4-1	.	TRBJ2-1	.	CASSQDPAGRQFF	TGCGCCAGCAGCCAAGATCCTGCAGGGCGACAGTTCTTC
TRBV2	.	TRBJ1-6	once	CASSWLQAGSPLHF	TGTGCCAGCAGTTGGCTACAGGCGGGTTCACCCCTCCACTTT
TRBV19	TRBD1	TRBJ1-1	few	CASRGGRDTEAFF	TGTGCCAGTAGAGGGGGCCGGGACACTGAAGCTTTCTTT
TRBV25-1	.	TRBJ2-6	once	CASSVVGYGSGANVLTF	TGTGCCAGCAGTGTCGTGGGATACGGATCTGGGGCCAACGTCCTGACTTTC
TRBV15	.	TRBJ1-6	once	CATSRVRREALHF	TGTGCCACCAGCAGAGTCAGACGAGAAGCCCTCCACTTT
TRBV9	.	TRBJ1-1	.	CASSVVKDAEAFF	TGTGCCAGCAGCGTAGTGAAAGACGCTGAAGCTTTCTTT
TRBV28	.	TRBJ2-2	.	CASSLPQGNTGELFF	TGTGCCAGCAGTTTACCACAGGGGAACACCGGGGAGCTGTTTTTT
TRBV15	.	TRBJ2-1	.	CATSSRGLNEQFF	TGTGCCACCAGCAGCCGTGGGCTTAATGAGCAGTTCTTC
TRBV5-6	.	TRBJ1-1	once	CASSLGRVEAFF	TGTGCCAGCAGCTTGGGCAGGGTTGAAGCTTTCTTT
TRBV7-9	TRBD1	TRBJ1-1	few	CASSSRTGASEAFF	TGTGCCAGCAGCTCCCGGACAGGGGCATCTGAAGCTTTCTTT
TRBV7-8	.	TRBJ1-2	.	CASSQTPNGYTF	TGTGCCAGCAGCCAGACTCCCAATGGCTACACCTTC
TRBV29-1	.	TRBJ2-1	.	CSVGEENEQFF	TGCAGCGTTGGAGAGGAAAATGAGCAGTTCTTC
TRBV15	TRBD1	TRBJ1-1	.	CATSRGTGYTAFF	TGTGCCACCAGCAGAGGGACAGGGTATACAGCTTTCTTT
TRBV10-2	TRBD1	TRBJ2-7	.	CASSGKTGGYEQYF	TGCGCCAGCAGTGGAAAGACAGGGGGCTACGAGCAGTACTTC
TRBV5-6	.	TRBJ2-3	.	CASSADRKLTGTQYF	TGTGCCAGCAGCGCCGACAGGAAACTAACCGGTACGCAGTATTTT
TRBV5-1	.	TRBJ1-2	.	CASSLTQDPYGYTF	TGCGCCAGCAGCTTGACCCAAGACCCTTATGGCTACACCTTC
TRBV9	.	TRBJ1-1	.	CASSKVMNTEAFF	TGTGCCAGCAGTAAGGTGATGAACACTGAAGCTTTCTTT
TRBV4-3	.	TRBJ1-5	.	CASSQELGSNQPQHF	TGCGCCAGCAGCCAAGAGTTAGGATCGAATCAGCCCCAGCATTTT
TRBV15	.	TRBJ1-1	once	CATSRDRNTEAFF	TGTGCCACCAGCAGAGATCGGAACACTGAAGCTTTCTTT
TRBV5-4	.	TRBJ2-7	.	CASSLAGQGGYEQYF	TGTGCCAGCAGCTTGGCCGGGCAGGGAGGCTACGAGCAGTACTTC
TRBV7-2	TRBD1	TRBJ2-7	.	CASSLDRGLAEQYF	TGTGCCAGCAGCCTCGACAGGGGCCTTGCCGAGCAGTACTTC
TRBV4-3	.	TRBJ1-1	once	CASSQDSLNTEAFF	TGCGCCAGCAGCCAAGACAGCCTGAACACTGAAGCTTTCTTT
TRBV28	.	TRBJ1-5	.	CASSLRPMGVVNQPQHF	TGTGCCAGCAGTTTAAGGCCCATGGGGGTCGTCAATCAGCCCCAGCATTTT
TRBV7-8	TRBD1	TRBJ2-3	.	CASSQRQGTYF	TGTGCCAGCAGCCAAAGACAGGGAACGTATTTT
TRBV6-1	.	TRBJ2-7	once	CASSGPGEQYF	TGTGCCAGCAGTGGGCCGGGGGAGCAGTACTTC
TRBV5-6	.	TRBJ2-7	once	CASSLQVGGEQYF	TGTGCCAGCAGCTTACAGGTGGGTGGGGAGCAGTACTTC
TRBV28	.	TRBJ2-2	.	CASRTRQFTGELFF	TGTGCCAGCAGAACAAGACAGTTCACCGGGGAGCTGTTTTTT
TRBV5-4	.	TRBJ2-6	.	CASSPQGPGANVLTF	TGTGCCAGCAGCCCCCAGGGTCCCGGGGCCAACGTCCTGACTTTC
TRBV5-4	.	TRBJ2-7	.	CASSPAGTNYEQYF	TGTGCCAGCAGCCCGGCCGGGACAAACTACGAGCAGTACTTC
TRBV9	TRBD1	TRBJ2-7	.	CASSSRGTGDYEQYF	TGTGCCAGCAGCTCCCGAGGGACAGGGGACTACGAGCAGTACTTC
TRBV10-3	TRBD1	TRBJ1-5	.	CAISQDRVNQPQHF	TGTGCCATCAGTCAGGACAGGGTCAATCAGCCCCAGCATTTT
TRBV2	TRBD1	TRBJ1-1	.	CASSLQGARRNTEAFF	TGTGCCAGCAGTTTACAGGGGGCGAGAAGGAACACTGAAGCTTTCTTT
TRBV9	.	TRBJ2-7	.	CASSVGLTGWANEQYF	TGTGCCAGCAGCGTAGGCCTGACAGGATGGGCTAACGAGCAGTACTTC
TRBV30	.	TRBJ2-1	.	CAWSPTPEGQFF	TGTGCCTGGAGTCCTACCCCCGAAGGGCAGTTCTTC